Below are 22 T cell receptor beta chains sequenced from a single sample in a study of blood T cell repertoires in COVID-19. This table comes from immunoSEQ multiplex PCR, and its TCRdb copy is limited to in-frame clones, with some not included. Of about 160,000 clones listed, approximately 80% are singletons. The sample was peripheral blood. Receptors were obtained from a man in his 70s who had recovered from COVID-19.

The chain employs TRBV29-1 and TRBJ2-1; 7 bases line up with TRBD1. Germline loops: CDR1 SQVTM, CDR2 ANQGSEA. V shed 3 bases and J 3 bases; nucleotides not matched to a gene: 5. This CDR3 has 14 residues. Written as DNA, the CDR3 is TGCAGCGTTGAGGTGACAGGGAACTACAATGAGCAGTTCTTC. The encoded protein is CSVEVTGNYNEQFF.

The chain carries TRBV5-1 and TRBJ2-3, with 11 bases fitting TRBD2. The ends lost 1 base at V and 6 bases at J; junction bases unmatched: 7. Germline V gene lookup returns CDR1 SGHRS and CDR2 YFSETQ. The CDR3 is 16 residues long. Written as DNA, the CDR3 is TGCGCCAGCAGCTTGATCCTAGCGGGAGGTGGGGATACGCAGTATTTT. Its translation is CASSLILAGGGDTQYF.

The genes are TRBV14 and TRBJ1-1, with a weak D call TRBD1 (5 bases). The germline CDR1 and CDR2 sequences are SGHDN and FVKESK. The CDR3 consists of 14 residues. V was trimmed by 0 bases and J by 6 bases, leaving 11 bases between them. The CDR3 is CASSQERGRAEAFF. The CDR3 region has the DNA TGTGCCAGCAGCCAAGAAAGGGGTCGGGCTGAAGCTTTCTTT.

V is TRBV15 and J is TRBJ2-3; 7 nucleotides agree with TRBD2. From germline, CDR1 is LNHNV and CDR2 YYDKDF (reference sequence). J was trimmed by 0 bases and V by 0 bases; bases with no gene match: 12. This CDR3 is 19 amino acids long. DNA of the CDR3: TGTGCCACCAGCAGAGATGGGGGGGAGCCAGGGTCTAGCACAGATACGCAGTATTTT. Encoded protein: CATSRDGGEPGSSTDTQYF.

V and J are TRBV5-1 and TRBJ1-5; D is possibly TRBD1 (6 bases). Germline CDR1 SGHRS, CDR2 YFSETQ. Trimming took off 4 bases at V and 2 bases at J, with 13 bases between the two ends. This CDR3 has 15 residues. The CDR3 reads CASSLGDTGNQPQHF. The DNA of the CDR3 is TGCGCCAGCAGCCTAGGGGACACCGGCAATCAGCCCCAGCATTTT. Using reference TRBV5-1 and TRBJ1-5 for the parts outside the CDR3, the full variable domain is KAGVTQTPRYLIKTRGQQVTLSCSPISGHRSVSWYQQTPGQGLQFLFEYFSETQRNKGNFPGRFSGRQFSNSRSEMNVSTLELGDSALYLCASSLGDTGNQPQHFGDGTRLSIL.

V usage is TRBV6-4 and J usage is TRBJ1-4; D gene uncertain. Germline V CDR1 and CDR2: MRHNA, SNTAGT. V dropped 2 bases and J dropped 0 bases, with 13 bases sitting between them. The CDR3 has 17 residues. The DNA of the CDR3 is TGTGCCAGCAGTGACGTCCCCGACAAACCAACTAATGAAAAACTGTTTTTT. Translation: CASSDVPDKPTNEKLFF.

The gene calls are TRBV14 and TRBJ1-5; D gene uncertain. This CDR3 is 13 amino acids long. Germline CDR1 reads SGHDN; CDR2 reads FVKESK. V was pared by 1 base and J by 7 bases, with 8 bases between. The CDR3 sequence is CASSQGERQPQHF. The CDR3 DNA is TGTGCCAGCAGCCAAGGGGAGAGGCAGCCCCAGCATTTT. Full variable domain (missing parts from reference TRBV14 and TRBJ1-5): EAGVTQFPSHSVIEKGQTVTLRCDPISGHDNLYWYRRVMGKEIKFLLHFVKESKQDESGMPNNRFLAERTGGTYSTLKVQPAELEDSGVYFCASSQGERQPQHFGDGTRLSIL.

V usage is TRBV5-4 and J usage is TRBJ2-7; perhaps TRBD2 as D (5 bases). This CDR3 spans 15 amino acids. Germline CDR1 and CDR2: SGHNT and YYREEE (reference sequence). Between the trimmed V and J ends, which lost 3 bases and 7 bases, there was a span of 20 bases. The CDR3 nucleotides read TGTGCCAGCAGCTGGACGGGGATGCCCAACGTGGAGCAGTACTTC. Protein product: CASSWTGMPNVEQYF.

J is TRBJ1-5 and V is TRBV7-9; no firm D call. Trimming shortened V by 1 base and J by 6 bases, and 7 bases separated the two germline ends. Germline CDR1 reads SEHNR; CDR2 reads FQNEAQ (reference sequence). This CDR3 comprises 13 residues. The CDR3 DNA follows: TGTGCCAGCAGCTTAGATATTGTTCAGCCCCAGCATTTT. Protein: CASSLDIVQPQHF.

CDR3 region: CASSQAGMNTEAFF. The CDR3 coding sequence is TGTGCCAGCAGCCAAGCAGGGATGAACACTGAAGCTTTCTTT. J is TRBJ1-1 and V is TRBV3-1 (or the pseudogene TRBV3-2), with D possibly TRBD1 on 5 matching bases. Germline CDR1 is LGHDT and CDR2 is YNNKEL (reference sequence). The CDR3 loop spans 14 amino acids. V lost 1 base, J lost 0 bases, and 6 bases lay in between.

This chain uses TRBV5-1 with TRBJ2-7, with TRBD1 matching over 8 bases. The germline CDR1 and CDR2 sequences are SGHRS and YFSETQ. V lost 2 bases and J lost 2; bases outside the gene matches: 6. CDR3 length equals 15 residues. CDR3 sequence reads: CASSFSTGATYEQYF. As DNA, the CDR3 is TGCGCCAGCAGCTTCTCGACAGGGGCAACCTACGAGCAGTACTTC. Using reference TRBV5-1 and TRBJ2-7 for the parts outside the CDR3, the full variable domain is KAGVTQTPRYLIKTRGQQVTLSCSPISGHRSVSWYQQTPGQGLQFLFEYFSETQRNKGNFPGRFSGRQFSNSRSEMNVSTLELGDSALYLCASSFSTGATYEQYFGPGTRLTVT.

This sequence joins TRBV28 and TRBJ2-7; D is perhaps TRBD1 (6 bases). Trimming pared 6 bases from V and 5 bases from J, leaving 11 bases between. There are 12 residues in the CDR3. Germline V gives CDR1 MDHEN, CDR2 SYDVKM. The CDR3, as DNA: TGTGCCAGCAGAGGGGGATTCAACGAGCAGTACTTC. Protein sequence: CASRGGFNEQYF. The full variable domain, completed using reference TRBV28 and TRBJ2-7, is DVKVTQSSRYLVKRTGEKVFLECVQDMDHENMFWYRQDPGLGLRLIYFSYDVKMKEKGDIPEGYSVSREKKERFSLILESASTNQTSMYLCASRGGFNEQYFGPGTRLTVT.

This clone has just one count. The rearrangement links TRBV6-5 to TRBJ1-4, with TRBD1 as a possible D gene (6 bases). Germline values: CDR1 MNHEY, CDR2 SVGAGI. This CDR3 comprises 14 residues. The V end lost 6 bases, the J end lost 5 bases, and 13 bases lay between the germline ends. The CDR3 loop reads CASRQGGANEKLFF. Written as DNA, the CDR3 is TGTGCCAGCAGACAAGGGGGGGCAAATGAAAAACTGTTTTTT.

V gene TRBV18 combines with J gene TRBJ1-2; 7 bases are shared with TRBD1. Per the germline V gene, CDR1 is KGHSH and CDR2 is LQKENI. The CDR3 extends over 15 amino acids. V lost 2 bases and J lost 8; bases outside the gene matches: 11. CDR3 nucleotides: TGTGCCAGCTCACCAGAGACAGGGTTTTCATACGGCTACACCTTC. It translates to CASSPETGFSYGYTF.

The CDR3 spells CASSRGGTFNSPLHF. The CDR3 coding sequence is TGTGCCAGCAGTCGGGGAGGGACATTTAATTCACCCCTCCACTTT. V is TRBV6-5 and J is TRBJ1-6; tentatively, D is TRBD1 (6 bases). V was trimmed by 5 bases and J by 6 bases, leaving 14 bases between them. CDR1 MNHEY and CDR2 SVGAGI come from the germline V gene. This CDR3 is built from 15 residues.

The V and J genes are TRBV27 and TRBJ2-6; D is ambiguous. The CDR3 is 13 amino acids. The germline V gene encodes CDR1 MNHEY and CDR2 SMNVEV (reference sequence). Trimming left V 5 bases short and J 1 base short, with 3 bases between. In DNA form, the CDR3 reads TGTGCCAGCAGTCAATCTGGGGCCAACGTCCTGACTTTC. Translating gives CASSQSGANVLTF.

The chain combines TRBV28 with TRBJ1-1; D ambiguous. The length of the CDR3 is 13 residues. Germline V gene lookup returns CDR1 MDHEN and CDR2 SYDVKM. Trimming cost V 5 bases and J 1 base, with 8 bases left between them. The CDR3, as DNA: TGTGCCAGCAGTCCCTCGGGGAACACTGAAGCTTTCTTT. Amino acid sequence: CASSPSGNTEAFF.

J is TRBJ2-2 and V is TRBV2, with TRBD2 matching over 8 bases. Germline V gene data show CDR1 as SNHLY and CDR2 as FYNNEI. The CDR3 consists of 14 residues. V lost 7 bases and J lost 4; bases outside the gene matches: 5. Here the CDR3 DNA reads TGTGCCAGCATTACTAGCGGCCCCACCGGGGAGCTGTTTTTT. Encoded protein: CASITSGPTGELFF.

CDR3 nucleotide sequence: TGTGCCAGCAGCTGGGACAGGAGGACCCAGTACTTC. Translating gives CASSWDRRTQYF. The chain couples TRBV27 to TRBJ2-5; the match to TRBD1 covers 8 bases. The CDR3 sequence is 12 residues long. Germline V gene sequence: CDR1 MNHEY, CDR2 SMNVEV (reference sequence). The ends lost 6 bases at V and 7 bases at J; junction bases unmatched: 4.

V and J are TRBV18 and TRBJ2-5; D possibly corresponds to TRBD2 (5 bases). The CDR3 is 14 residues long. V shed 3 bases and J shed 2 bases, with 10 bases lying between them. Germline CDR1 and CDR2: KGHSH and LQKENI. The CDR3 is CASSPSGGQETQYF. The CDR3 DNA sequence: TGTGCCAGCTCACCCTCTGGCGGGCAAGAGACCCAGTACTTC.

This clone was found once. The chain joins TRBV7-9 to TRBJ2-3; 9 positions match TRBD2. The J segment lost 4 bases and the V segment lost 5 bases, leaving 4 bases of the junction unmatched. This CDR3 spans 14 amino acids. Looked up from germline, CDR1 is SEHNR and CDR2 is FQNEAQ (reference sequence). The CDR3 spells CASSPAGGSDTQYF. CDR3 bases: TGTGCCAGCAGCCCAGCGGGAGGATCAGATACGCAGTATTTT.

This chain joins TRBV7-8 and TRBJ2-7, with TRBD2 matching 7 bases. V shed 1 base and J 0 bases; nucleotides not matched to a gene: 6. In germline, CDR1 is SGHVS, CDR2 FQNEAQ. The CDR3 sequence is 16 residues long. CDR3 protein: CASSLGGLTLSYEQYF. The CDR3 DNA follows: TGTGCCAGCAGCTTAGGGGGACTAACCCTCTCCTACGAGCAGTACTTC. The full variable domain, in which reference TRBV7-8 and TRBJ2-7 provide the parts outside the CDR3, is GAGVSQSPRYKVAKRGQDVALRCDPISGHVSLFWYQQALGQGPEFLTYFQNEAQLDKSGLPSDRFFAERPEGSVSTLKIQRTQQEDSAVYLCASSLGGLTLSYEQYFGPGTRLTVT.